This is a list of T cell receptor beta chains from one sample in a study of CD8 T cells in ankylosing spondylitis. Using its own MiXCR run on the 5' RACE reads, TCRdb lists one record per CDR3 protein. The sample has 250,000 to 300,000 distinct CDR3 sequences, 15% to 25% seen once. The sequencing input was blood, either unsorted or a sorted T cell fraction (not recorded which). The receptors derive from a male donor with ankylosing spondylitis or in good health (not recorded which). Each CDR3 is given with its conserved first and last residue. A D gene is named only where the DNA matches it firmly. Not every row has a clone size; where given, it reads once, few, many or a size class.

few,TRBV12-3/TRBV12-4,TRBD1,TRBJ1-2,CASSLDRTYGYTF,TGTGCCAGCAGTTTGGACAGGACCTATGGCTACACCTTC
NA,TRBV12-3/TRBV12-4,NA,TRBJ1-2,CASSFGRVGGYTF,TGTGCCAGCAGTTTCGGCAGGGTTGGTGGCTACACCTTC
NA,TRBV5-4,TRBD2,TRBJ2-1,CASSPGTSGTSCNEQFF,TGTGCCAGCAGCCCTGGGACTAGCGGGACCTCCTGCAATGAGCAGTTCTTC
NA,TRBV5-1,TRBD1,TRBJ2-1,CASSFGTGYNEQFF,TGCGCCAGCAGCTTCGGGACAGGCTACAATGAGCAGTTCTTC
few,TRBV12-3/TRBV12-4,TRBD1,TRBJ1-6,CASSQGTGGLSPLHF,TGTGCCAGCAGTCAAGGGACAGGGGGTCTTTCACCCCTCCACTTT
NA,TRBV24-1,TRBD1,TRBJ2-2,CATSDSGTGSGELFF,TGTGCCACCAGTGATTCCGGGACAGGGTCCGGGGAGCTGTTTTTT
NA,TRBV7-9,TRBD2,TRBJ2-1,CASSPRGLALSYNEQFF,TGTGCCAGCAGCCCGAGGGGACTAGCCCTCTCCTACAATGAGCAGTTCTTC
NA,TRBV20-1,TRBD2,TRBJ2-5,CSAYSSSGGAGETQYF,TGCAGTGCTTACTCGTCTAGCGGGGGGGCCGGGGAGACCCAGTACTTC
NA,TRBV5-1,NA,TRBJ1-5,CASSPTGLQPQHF,TGCGCCAGCAGCCCAACAGGCTTACAGCCCCAGCATTTT
NA,TRBV5-5,TRBD1,TRBJ1-4,CASSLGTGDEKLFF,TGTGCCAGCAGCTTGGGGACAGGGGATGAAAAACTGTTTTTT
NA,TRBV6-1,TRBD1,TRBJ1-6,CASSGGTANNSPLHF,TGTGCCAGCAGTGGGGGGACAGCAAATAATTCACCCCTCCACTTT
few,TRBV7-9,NA,TRBJ1-2,CASSLVGKNYGYTF,TGTGCCAGCAGCTTAGTCGGGAAAAACTATGGCTACACCTTC
few,TRBV12-3/TRBV12-4,TRBD1,TRBJ1-4,CASSLERGQAEKLFF,TGTGCCAGCAGTTTAGAAAGGGGGCAGGCTGAAAAACTGTTTTTT
NA,TRBV12-3/TRBV12-4,NA,TRBJ2-1,CASSPQTDGLGYRFF,TGTGCCAGCAGTCCACAAACGGACGGACTGGGCTATCGGTTCTTC
NA,TRBV5-1,TRBD2,TRBJ2-1,CASSFEGGPVNEQFF,TGCGCCAGCAGCTTCGAGGGAGGGCCTGTCAATGAGCAGTTCTTC
once,TRBV5-1,TRBD2,TRBJ2-1,CASFFSGNNNEQFF,TGCGCCAGCTTTTTTAGCGGGAACAACAATGAGCAGTTCTTC
few,TRBV5-1,TRBD1,TRBJ2-1,CASKPGTAYNEQFF,TGCGCCAGCAAACCCGGGACAGCTTACAATGAGCAGTTCTTC
NA,TRBV10-2,TRBD1,TRBJ2-5,CASSARTGETQYF,TGCGCCAGCAGTGCCAGGACAGGAGAGACCCAGTACTTC
few,TRBV5-1,TRBD1,TRBJ2-1,CASNNGQGKIEQFF,TGCGCCAGCAACAACGGACAGGGAAAGATTGAGCAGTTCTTC
NA,TRBV7-9,TRBD2,TRBJ2-4,CASSSLAGSTKNIQYF,TGTGCCAGCAGCTCCCTAGCGGGCTCGACCAAAAACATTCAGTACTTC
NA,TRBV25-1,TRBD1,TRBJ2-1,CASSGTGTRANEQFF,TGTGCCAGCAGTGGGACAGGGACGAGGGCCAATGAGCAGTTCTTC
NA,TRBV12-3/TRBV12-4,NA,TRBJ1-2,CASSSPRGTETQYGYTF,TGTGCCAGCAGTTCCCCACGGGGGACCGAAACGCAATATGGCTACACCTTC
few,TRBV7-9,TRBD2,TRBJ2-3,CASSHRGGTSGGPVTDTQYF,TGTGCCAGCAGCCACCGAGGCGGGACTAGCGGGGGCCCGGTCACAGATACGCAGTATTTT
many,TRBV4-2,NA,TRBJ2-5,CASSQELSPQETQYF,TGTGCCAGCAGCCAAGAGCTAAGCCCTCAAGAGACCCAGTACTTC
few,TRBV29-1,NA,TRBJ2-1,CSAGTEQFF,TGCAGCGCTGGGACAGAGCAGTTCTTC
NA,TRBV12-3/TRBV12-4,NA,TRBJ2-2,CASSPGLTGGELFF,TGTGCCAGCAGTCCTGGACTGACGGGCGGGGAGCTGTTTTTT
NA,TRBV5-1,TRBD1,TRBJ2-3,CASSLDGTGSADTQYF,TGCGCCAGCAGCTTGGATGGGACAGGGTCCGCAGATACGCAGTATTTT
NA,TRBV29-1,NA,TRBJ1-3,CSVEDRGSSGNTIYF,TGCAGCGTTGAAGATCGGGGGAGCTCTGGAAACACCATATATTTT
NA,TRBV5-1,TRBD1,TRBJ1-5,CASSAGTGRDQPQHF,TGCGCCAGCAGCGCTGGGACAGGTAGGGATCAGCCCCAGCATTTT
NA,TRBV20-1,TRBD2,TRBJ2-1,CSAPGQGTSGSVNEQFF,TGCAGTGCTCCGGGACAGGGGACTAGCGGGAGCGTCAATGAGCAGTTCTTC
NA,TRBV7-2,NA,TRBJ2-5,CASNPPAGTQYF,TGTGCCAGCAACCCACCTGCCGGGACCCAGTACTTC
few,TRBV20-1,TRBD2,TRBJ2-3,CSARVGLAGNTDTQYF,TGCAGTGCTAGAGTAGGACTAGCGGGAAACACAGATACGCAGTATTTT
NA,TRBV4-2,TRBD1,TRBJ2-2,CASSQEGRTGVTGELFF,TGTGCCAGCAGCCAAGAGGGAAGGACAGGGGTCACCGGGGAGCTGTTTTTT
few,TRBV10-2,NA,TRBJ2-1,CASIQTGGNNEQFF,TGCGCCAGCATCCAGACTGGTGGCAACAATGAGCAGTTCTTC
few,TRBV10-2,TRBD1,TRBJ1-1,CASSDRGLGPVEAFF,TGCGCCAGCAGTGACAGGGGGCTCGGTCCCGTTGAAGCTTTCTTT
few,TRBV10-3,NA,TRBJ2-3,CAISESSGVDTQYF,TGTGCCATCAGTGAGTCGTCAGGGGTGGATACGCAGTATTTT
NA,TRBV20-1,NA,TRBJ2-5,CSARPGGGRWGETQYF,TGCAGTGCTAGACCCGGGGGCGGGAGATGGGGGGAGACCCAGTACTTC
NA,TRBV25-1,NA,TRBJ1-5,CASRSGQNQPQHF,TGTGCCAGCAGATCTGGACAGAATCAGCCCCAGCATTTT
few,TRBV12-3/TRBV12-4,NA,TRBJ1-4,CASSLGMSEKLFF,TGTGCCAGCAGTTTAGGCATGAGTGAAAAACTGTTTTTT
NA,TRBV15,TRBD2,TRBJ2-3,CATSRGLAGGPTDTQYF,TGTGCCACCAGCAGAGGGCTAGCGGGGGGGCCGACAGATACGCAGTATTTT
NA,TRBV20-1,TRBD1,TRBJ2-3,CSRQGAGDTQYF,TGCAGTAGACAGGGGGCAGGGGATACGCAGTATTTT
NA,TRBV6-2/TRBV6-3,NA,TRBJ1-1,CASSYLAKNTEAFF,TGTGCCAGCAGTTACCTAGCCAAGAACACTGAAGCTTTCTTT
many,TRBV5-1,NA,TRBJ2-1,CASSLDPGTGNEQFF,TGCGCCAGCAGCTTGGACCCAGGGACGGGAAATGAGCAGTTCTTC
NA,TRBV30,NA,TRBJ1-6,CAWSESANSPLHF,TGTGCCTGGAGTGAGTCAGCCAATTCACCCCTCCACTTT
NA,TRBV12-3/TRBV12-4,NA,TRBJ1-1,CASSSRTLSVTEAFF,TGTGCCAGCAGTTCACGGACCCTCAGCGTGACTGAAGCTTTCTTT
few,TRBV10-3,TRBD2,TRBJ2-5,CAISPSGGLQETQYF,TGTGCCATCAGCCCTAGCGGGGGCCTCCAAGAGACCCAGTACTTC
few,TRBV3-1,NA,TRBJ2-2,CASSLDGVSTGELFF,TGTGCCAGCAGCCTTGACGGAGTCAGCACCGGGGAGCTGTTTTTT
few,TRBV12-3/TRBV12-4,NA,TRBJ2-3,CASSVIRTDTQYF,TGTGCCAGCAGTGTAATAAGAACAGATACGCAGTATTTT
NA,TRBV20-1,TRBD1,TRBJ1-2,CSATRQGAAQYGYTF,TGCAGTGCCACGAGACAGGGGGCCGCCCAATATGGCTACACCTTC
NA,TRBV5-1,NA,TRBJ1-5,CASSSTGGHPQSNQPQHF,TGCGCCAGCAGCTCTACTGGGGGACATCCTCAAAGCAATCAGCCCCAGCATTTT